This T cell receptor beta chain was identified in a study of T-cell reconstitution after alpha-beta-depleted transplantation in children (dated by TCRdb to 2016 to 2017). For the study in its entirety: Using TCR repertoire profiling, the study followed T-cell immune reconstitution in a quantitative way in children after TCRalphabeta/CD19-depleted allogeneic hematopoietic cell transplantation. The study at large found these results: In some patients, the high TCRbeta diversity seen at day 60 was put down to recipient T cells and intrathymic progenitors that had survived conditioning. Over the following months the frequencies of hyperexpanded clones went down, and after one year T-cell counts and TCRbeta diversity were mostly credited to newly produced T cells. Apparently early alphabetaT-cell count recovery about two months after transplant reportedly relied on only several hundred rapidly expanded clones derived from non-depleted graft cells.

This clonotype was detected many times. The clone's antigen remains unknown. It has no much larger one-base neighbor in the sample; base qualities were not kept. Explained via the paper, the treatment or condition label denotes: allogeneic hematopoietic cell transplantation with graft depleted of TCRalphabeta T cells and CD19 B cells. The children who served as transplant recipients had been given grafts of TCRalphabeta/CD19-depleted allogeneic hematopoietic cells. Library construction relied on PCR. TCRdb names Illumina HiSeq 2500 as the instrument used. To normalize quantification of the TCRbeta repertoire, the TCR libraries were built with molecular barcoding that relied on unique molecular identifiers. The public reads were reprocessed in TCRdb via fastp at Q25 and MiXCR, keeping in-frame beta chains. All rows with the same CDR3 protein become a single entry with the most common DNA and genes. The sample table records about 460,000 distinct CDR3 sequences; more than 9% of these occur just once. In total, the top ten clones hold 2% of the sample.

Via the germline V gene, CDR1 is SGHVS and CDR2 FQNEAQ. V sheds 5 bases and J sheds 7 bases, leaving 15 bases between their ends. From its cysteine to its phenylalanine, the CDR3 spans 14 amino acids. Left in the record is the CDR3 DNA by itself, 42 bases read in frame from the first base. The starting material was PBMCs, obtained before TCRalphabeta/CD19-depleted stem cell transplant. The rearrangement combines TRBV7-8 with TRBJ1-5, with an unclear D gene assignment. This TCR was sampled from a child aged 2-15 years with inherited bone marrow failure, due to receive a stem cell transplant. The CDR3 protein: CASSPIATGQPQHF. In nucleotides, the sequence is TGTGCCAGCAGCCCAATTGCGACGGGACAGCCCCAGCATTTT.